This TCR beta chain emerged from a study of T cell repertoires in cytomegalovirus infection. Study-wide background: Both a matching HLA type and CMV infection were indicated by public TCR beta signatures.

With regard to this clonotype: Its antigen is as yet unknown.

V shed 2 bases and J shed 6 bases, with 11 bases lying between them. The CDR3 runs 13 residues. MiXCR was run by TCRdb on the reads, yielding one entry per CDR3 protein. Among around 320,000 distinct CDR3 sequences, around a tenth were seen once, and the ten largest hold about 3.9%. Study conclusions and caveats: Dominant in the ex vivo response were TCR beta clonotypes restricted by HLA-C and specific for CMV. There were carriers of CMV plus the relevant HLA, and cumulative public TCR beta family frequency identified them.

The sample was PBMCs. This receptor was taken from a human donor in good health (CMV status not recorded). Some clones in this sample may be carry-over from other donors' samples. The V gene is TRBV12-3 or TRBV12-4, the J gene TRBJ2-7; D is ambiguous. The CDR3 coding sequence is TGTGCCAGCAGTTTAAGACAATTTGCCGAGCAGTACTTC. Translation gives CASSLRQFAEQYF.